The 23 T cell receptor beta chains given below trace back to one sample, sequenced in a study of beta chain features in type 1 diabetes. Study findings and constraints: Moderate yet significant TCRB CDR3 shortening was seen in Type 1 diabetes patients in all four CD4+ subsets.

Expressed TCRB transcripts were sequenced because the isolated RNA had all been reverse transcribed beforehand. Sequencing was performed with immunoSEQ multiplex PCR; in TCRdb, only in-frame clones are kept and a portion is missing. The sample includes about 340,000 clones, roughly 9% of them seen just once. No antigen has been assigned to these receptors. Sequencing used central memory CD4+ T cells from blood. Every receptor here comes from a man younger than 40 with type 1 diabetes.

The chain has TRBV7-2 and TRBJ2-3, with D perhaps TRBD2 (5 bases). V was shortened by 2 bases and J by 3 bases, with 12 bases between the two germline ends. This CDR3 contains 15 residues. Germline V gives CDR1 SGHTA, CDR2 FQGNSA. The CDR3 reads CASSLRGIQTDTQYF. CDR3 bases: TGTGCCAGCAGCTTACGAGGGATTCAAACAGATACGCAGTATTTT. Together with reference TRBV7-2 and TRBJ2-3, the CDR3 gives the full variable domain: GAGVSQSPSNKVTEKGKDVELRCDPISGHTALYWYRQSLGQGLEFLIYFQGNSAPDKSGLPSDRFSAERTGGSVSTLTIQRTQQEDSAVYLCASSLRGIQTDTQYFGPGTRLTVL.

This rearrangement joins TRBV28 to TRBJ1-1, with 7 positions matching TRBD1. From germline, CDR1 is MDHEN and CDR2 SYDVKM. This CDR3 region has 14 residues. Unmatched junction bases numbered 5, after V lost 6 bases and J lost 1 base. DNA for the CDR3: TGTGCCAGCAGAGGGGGACAGTCGAACACTGAAGCTTTCTTT. This gives the protein CASRGGQSNTEAFF.

This clone was observed a few times. CDR3 DNA sequence: TGTGCCAGCAGCGCCGAAGGGGGGGGCCGGAGGTCACCCCTCCACTTT. As protein: CASSAEGGGRRSPLHF. This chain links TRBV7-2 with TRBJ1-6, with D possibly matching TRBD1 (6 bases). V was cut by 5 bases and J by 10 bases, with 21 bases left in between. Germline CDR1 is SGHTA and CDR2 is FQGNSA. The CDR3 is made up of 16 amino acids. The full variable domain, in which reference TRBV7-2 and TRBJ1-6 provide the parts outside the CDR3, is GAGVSQSPSNKVTEKGKDVELRCDPISGHTALYWYRQSLGQGLEFLIYFQGNSAPDKSGLPSDRFSAERTGGSVSTLTIQRTQQEDSAVYLCASSAEGGGRRSPLHFGNGTRLTVT.

This clone has a handful of counts. The chain has TRBV4-3 and TRBJ1-2; D remains unclear. V lost 0 bases, J lost 5 bases, and 13 bases lay in between. This CDR3 region has 15 residues. The germline V gene encodes CDR1 LGHNA and CDR2 YSLEER. The CDR3, as DNA: TGCGCCAGCAGCCAAGATGTAACACCTCTTTATGGCTACACCTTC. Translating it yields CASSQDVTPLYGYTF.

This clone was observed a few times. The V gene is TRBV7-9, the J gene TRBJ1-3; D not resolved. This CDR3 is built from 14 residues. V was shortened by 3 bases and J by 3 bases, with 9 bases between the two germline ends. Germline V lookup: CDR1 SEHNR, CDR2 FQNEAQ (reference sequence). CDR3 in amino acids: CASSLEDGGNTIYF. CDR3 coding DNA: TGTGCCAGCAGCTTGGAGGACGGTGGAAACACCATATATTTT. The entire variable domain, with the rest obtained from reference TRBV7-9 and TRBJ1-3, is as follows: DTGVSQNPRHKITKRGQNVTFRCDPISEHNRLYWYRQTLGQGPEFLTYFQNEAQLEKSRLLSDRFSAERPKGSFSTLEIQRTEQGDSAMYLCASSLEDGGNTIYFGEGSWLTVV.

This clone has only a few counts. Written as DNA, the CDR3 is TGTGCCAGCAGTGGGTCGACAGGAGAGACCCAGTACTTC. This gives the protein CASSGSTGETQYF. The V gene is TRBV2, the J gene TRBJ2-5, with D tentatively TRBD1 (6 bases). The germline V and J ends were trimmed by 4 bases and 4 bases, with 10 bases remaining between them. CDR1 and CDR2 (germline): SNHLY, FYNNEI. There are 13 residues in the CDR3.

The chain uses TRBV7-9 and TRBJ2-1; 10 bases map to TRBD1. V lost 5 bases, J lost 6 bases, and 7 bases stayed unmatched. The CDR3 length is 15 residues. Per germline, CDR1 SEHNR and CDR2 FQNEAQ (reference sequence). The CDR3 sequence: CASSPGWTGGNEQFF. CDR3 nucleotides: TGTGCCAGCAGCCCTGGCTGGACAGGGGGCAATGAGCAGTTCTTC. Full variable domain (remainder filled in from reference TRBV7-9 and TRBJ2-1): DTGVSQNPRHKITKRGQNVTFRCDPISEHNRLYWYRQTLGQGPEFLTYFQNEAQLEKSRLLSDRFSAERPKGSFSTLEIQRTEQGDSAMYLCASSPGWTGGNEQFFGPGTRLTVL.

This clone was recorded only once. The rearrangement uses TRBV28 and TRBJ1-1, with D perhaps TRBD1 (5 bases). Germline-derived CDR1 and CDR2 are MDHEN and SYDVKM. The V and J ends lost 6 bases and 0 bases respectively, with 11 bases between them. This CDR3 contains 14 residues. This chain's CDR3 is CASSARALNTEAFF. The CDR3 DNA follows: TGTGCCAGCAGCGCCAGGGCCTTGAACACTGAAGCTTTCTTT.

Notes on this clone: A much larger clone is a single base away; this may be a read error. The CDR3 DNA follows: TGTGCCAGCAGCTTAGATCCAGGGGGCGGCTACGAGCAGTACTTC. Translated, it gives CASSLDPGGGYEQYF. This rearrangement joins TRBV11-2 to TRBJ2-7; 8 positions match TRBD1. The CDR3 sequence is 15 residues long. V dropped 0 bases and J dropped 3; count of bases not matched to a gene: 4. Germline CDR1 reads SGHAT; CDR2 reads FQNNGV.

The genes are TRBV7-2 and TRBJ2-5; D uncertain. The CDR3 extends over 12 amino acids. CDR1 is SGHTA, CDR2 FQGNSA, per germline. Trimming pared 1 base from V and 9 bases from J, leaving 9 bases between. CDR3 sequence: CASSLDSEAQYF. CDR3 nucleotides: TGTGCCAGCAGCTTAGACTCCGAGGCCCAGTACTTC. The full variable domain, its missing parts supplied by reference TRBV7-2 and TRBJ2-5, is GAGVSQSPSNKVTEKGKDVELRCDPISGHTALYWYRQSLGQGLEFLIYFQGNSAPDKSGLPSDRFSAERTGGSVSTLTIQRTQQEDSAVYLCASSLDSEAQYFGPGTRLLVL.

The chain is built from TRBV7-9 and TRBJ2-7; unclear D gene. V lost 3 bases and J lost 3, with 12 bases in between. CDR1 and CDR2 from the germline V gene are SEHNR and FQNEAQ (reference sequence). This CDR3 comprises 14 residues. This CDR3 reads CASSLTGPIYEQYF. The DNA of the CDR3 is TGTGCCAGCAGCTTGACCGGACCGATCTACGAGCAGTACTTC.

This clone has only a few counts. One end of the junction fails to match germline, which may point to a read error. This chain connects TRBV28 to TRBJ1-1; 9 bases align to TRBD1. Germline V gene data show CDR1 as MDHEN and CDR2 as SYDVKM. This CDR3 region has 14 residues. The CDR3 protein is CASSASSGTGKNSF. The CDR3 DNA sequence: TGTGCCAGCAGTGCCTCATCCGGGACAGGGAAGAACTCTTTT.

This clone was counted between two and nine times. The V and J genes are TRBV5-4 and TRBJ2-5; either TRBD1 or TRBD2 may fit D (5 bases each). The CDR3 is made up of 14 amino acids. Germline CDR1 is SGHNT and CDR2 is YYREEE (reference sequence). The V end lost 3 bases, the J end lost 5 bases, and 14 bases lay between the germline ends. The CDR3 region has the DNA TGTGCCAGCAGCTCGGGACCGCCGGTGGAGACCCAGTACTTC. Translating it yields CASSSGPPVETQYF. Using reference TRBV5-4 and TRBJ2-5 for the parts outside the CDR3, the full variable domain is ETGVTQSPTHLIKTRGQQVTLRCSSQSGHNTVSWYQQALGQGPQFIFQYYREEENGRGNFPPRFSGLQFPNYSSELNVNALELDDSALYLCASSSGPPVETQYFGPGTRLLVL.

A few counts support this clone. J is TRBJ2-1 and V is TRBV5-1, with TRBD1 as a possible D gene (6 bases). The CDR3 spans 12 residues. Germline-derived CDR1 and CDR2 are SGHRS and YFSETQ. The germline V and J ends were trimmed by 2 bases and 9 bases, with 9 bases remaining between them. In nucleotides, the CDR3 is TGCGCCAGCAGCTTTCAAGGGGGTGAGCAGTTCTTC. Its protein product is CASSFQGGEQFF.

This clone was seen only a few times. The chain recombines TRBV5-1 with TRBJ2-5; a weak D match, TRBD1 (6 bases). The CDR3 covers 14 residues. Trimming removed 4 bases from V and 1 base from J, with 11 bases in between. Germline values: CDR1 SGHRS, CDR2 YFSETQ. The CDR3 is CASSRDKSQETQYF. The CDR3 DNA reads as TGCGCCAGCAGCCGGGACAAGTCCCAAGAGACCCAGTACTTC.

The rearrangement joins TRBV28 to TRBJ1-3, with a tentative D call TRBD1 (6 bases). Germline CDR1 MDHEN, CDR2 SYDVKM. V was clipped by 5 bases and J by 3 bases, with 11 bases between them. The CDR3 consists of 14 residues. CDR3 residues: CASSTQGHGNTIYF. The CDR3 DNA is TGTGCCAGCAGTACACAGGGCCATGGAAACACCATATATTTT.

This clone has more than one count but fewer than ten. The CDR3 is CASSYSDRDGDTGELFF. Written as DNA, the CDR3 is TGTGCCAGCAGTTACTCGGACAGGGACGGAGACACCGGGGAGCTGTTTTTT. The chain uses TRBV6-7 and TRBJ2-2; TRBD1 matches 8 bases. TRBV6-7 carries the ORF label, with uncertain function. This CDR3 contains 17 residues. V trimming: 0 bases; J trimming: 3 bases; junction bases outside the gene matches: 6.

This chain joins TRBV5-1 and TRBJ1-4; D is perhaps TRBD1 (6 bases). Germline V gives CDR1 SGHRS, CDR2 YFSETQ. CDR3 length: 15 amino acids. Trimming pared 3 bases from V and 6 bases from J, leaving 15 bases between. CDR3 in amino acids: CASSSSGAVDEKLFF. DNA of the CDR3: TGCGCCAGCAGCTCCTCGGGGGCGGTGGATGAAAAACTGTTTTTT.

This clone was observed a few times. The chain employs TRBV11-2 and TRBJ2-7, with 7 bases lining up with TRBD1. CDR3 length: 15 amino acids. Germline trimming cut 7 bases from V and 0 bases from J; bases unmatched to any gene: 9. Germline-derived CDR1 and CDR2 are SGHAT and FQNNGV. CDR3 bases: TGTGCCAGCACCAAACCGACAGGGAGCTCCTACGAGCAGTACTTC. This encodes CASTKPTGSSYEQYF.

The gene calls are TRBV30 and TRBJ1-2; the D gene is possibly TRBD1 (5 bases). Between the trimmed V and J ends, which lost 1 base and 4 bases, there was a span of 22 bases. There are 17 residues in the CDR3. CDR1 and CDR2 (germline): GTSNPN, SVGIG (reference sequence). The CDR3 coding sequence is TGTGCCTGGAGTGAAAGGTTTCGGCCAGGGAGAAGCTATGGCTACACCTTC. It yields the protein CAWSERFRPGRSYGYTF.

This chain links TRBV18 with TRBJ1-1, with a possible D match to TRBD1 (5 bases). In germline, CDR1 is KGHSH, CDR2 LQKENI. The CDR3 totals 14 residues. V lost 4 bases to trimming and J lost 7 bases, with 16 bases between them. CDR3 sequence: CASSLKEGAVEAFF. The CDR3 DNA is TGTGCCAGCTCACTAAAGGAAGGGGCAGTTGAAGCTTTCTTT.

The V gene is TRBV5-4, the J gene TRBJ2-6; maybe TRBD1 (6 bases). The CDR3 spans 17 residues. The V and J ends lost 4 bases and 1 base respectively, with 15 bases between them. Germline V gene lookup returns CDR1 SGHNT and CDR2 YYREEE (reference sequence). The CDR3 protein is CASSTQGSISGANVLTF. In DNA form, the CDR3 reads TGTGCCAGCAGCACACAGGGTTCCATATCTGGGGCCAACGTCCTGACTTTC.

V and J are TRBV14 and TRBJ1-1, with D hard to call. CDR3 size: 15 residues. In germline, CDR1 is SGHDN, CDR2 FVKESK. With 0 bases removed from V and 2 bases from J, the gap between germline ends came to 10 bases. CDR3 bases: TGTGCCAGCAGCCAAGATGCAGCGTCCAACACTGAAGCTTTCTTT. Protein sequence: CASSQDAASNTEAFF.